This T cell receptor (beta chain) was sequenced for a study of blood T cell repertoires in COVID-19. As for the study in general: PBMCs, B-cell-depleted T cells, or T cells were the source of the cDNA or gDNA that made up the material.

CDR3 length equals 15 residues. In germline, CDR1 is SNHLY, CDR2 FYNNEI. V was pared by 6 bases and J by 2 bases, with 16 bases between. In the original workflow: Estimation of nucleated cell counts relied on the amplification of reference gene primers. Produced via immunoSEQ multiplex PCR; TCRdb's table is partial and in-frame only. V and J calls and clone size come straight from that table; D and trimming were deduced from the DNA. The sample contains more than 150,000 clones, roughly four fifths of which appear only once. This sequence originates from a middle-aged woman with acute or convalescent COVID-19. The specimen sequenced was peripheral blood. The chain links TRBV2 to TRBJ1-2; tentative D call: TRBD1 (6 bases). The DNA of the CDR3 is TGTGCCAGCAGAACACTCATGGACAGAAACTATGGCTACACCTTC. It yields the protein CASRTLMDRNYGYTF.